The 15 T cell receptor beta chains below all came from one sample that was sequenced in a study of T cells in Graves' hyperthyroidism and ophthalmopathy. The TCR beta CDR3 regions underwent amplification using RNA transcripts as the source. In the first-round RT-PCR of the TCR CDR3, the HTBI primer set was used. Using its own MiXCR run on the multiplex PCR reads, TCRdb lists one record per CDR3 protein. The sample holds approximately 380,000 distinct CDR3 sequences; about 14% are singletons and the top ten take approximately 29%. Sequences were obtained from blood. The source of these receptors is a man aged 50 to 59 with Graves' ophthalmopathy.

This clonotype was detected many times. This chain connects TRBV19 to TRBJ1-1; TRBD1 matches 7 bases. The CDR3 spans 14 residues. Trimming removed 6 bases from V and 6 bases from J; junction bases left unmatched: 10. CDR1 LNHDA and CDR2 SQIVND come from the germline V gene (reference sequence). CDR3 region: CASSRRDSNAEAFF. The CDR3 DNA sequence: TGTGCCAGTAGCAGACGGGACAGTAACGCTGAAGCTTTCTTT.

This clonotype was detected many times. The rearrangement links TRBV2 to TRBJ2-1; 9 bases map to TRBD1. With V trimmed by 6 bases and J by 3 bases, 3 bases remained unmatched. From germline, CDR1 is SNHLY and CDR2 FYNNEI. This CDR3 is built from 14 residues. This CDR3 reads CASRETGGYNEQFF. As DNA, the CDR3 is TGTGCCAGCAGGGAGACAGGGGGCTACAATGAGCAGTTCTTC.

This clonotype has ten or more counts. This chain connects TRBV30 to TRBJ2-1, with 8 bases aligning to TRBD2. The CDR3 consists of 12 residues. The germline V gene encodes CDR1 GTSNPN and CDR2 SVGIG (reference sequence). The J segment lost 15 bases and the V segment lost 0 bases, leaving 7 bases of the junction unmatched. Written as DNA, the CDR3 is TGTGCCTGGAGTGTAACCCGGACTAGCCTGTTCTTC. It is translated as CAWSVTRTSLFF.

This clonotype was detected many times. The chain is built from TRBV2 and TRBJ1-5; unclear D gene. The CDR3 totals 13 residues. V was pared by 8 bases and J by 5 bases, with 13 bases between. The V gene's germline CDR1 is SNHLY and CDR2 FYNNEI. CDR3 loop: CASAAVVHQPQHF. The CDR3 DNA is TGTGCCAGCGCCGCAGTAGTACATCAGCCCCAGCATTTT.

This clonotype occurred many times. The chain carries TRBV7-9 and TRBJ1-2; tentatively, D is TRBD1 (6 bases). Germline V gene sequence: CDR1 SEHNR, CDR2 FQNEAQ (reference sequence). This CDR3 contains 17 residues. The ends were cut back, 5 bases at V and 4 bases at J, with 23 bases in the middle. The CDR3 sequence: CASSPYRGQTLGYGYTF. DNA for the CDR3: TGTGCCAGCAGCCCCTACCGAGGACAGACCCTAGGCTATGGCTACACCTTC.

This clonotype has ten or more counts. The CDR3 nucleotides are TGCAGTGCCAGCGGGAGGTCCTTAGGTGAGCAGTTCTTC. Protein product: CSASGRSLGEQFF. This sequence joins TRBV20-1 and TRBJ2-1; 9 bases are shared with TRBD2. CDR3 size: 13 residues. The trim removed 6 bases at V and 9 bases at J, leaving 9 bases unmatched. Germline loops: CDR1 DFQATT, CDR2 SNEGSKA (reference sequence).

The chain links TRBV7-2 to TRBJ2-4; the D is unclear. CDR3 length equals 14 residues. Germline values: CDR1 SGHTA, CDR2 FQGNSA. V was shortened by 4 bases and J by 0 bases, with 7 bases between the two germline ends. The CDR3 sequence is CASSSSIAKNIQYF. The CDR3 DNA sequence: TGTGCCAGCAGCTCGTCCATAGCCAAAAACATTCAGTACTTC.

The table lists this clonotype with many counts. The chain recombines TRBV18 with TRBJ2-7; 8 nucleotides agree with TRBD2. J was trimmed by 3 bases and V by 6 bases; bases with no gene match: 13. Germline V lookup: CDR1 KGHSH, CDR2 LQKENI. This CDR3 comprises 16 residues. This CDR3 reads CASSRNPSGSYYEQYF. CDR3 sequence (DNA): TGTGCCAGCTCTCGTAACCCCAGCGGGAGTTACTACGAGCAGTACTTC.

This clonotype appeared a few times. The chain combines TRBV19 with TRBJ2-1; no clear D gene. Germline loops: CDR1 LNHDA, CDR2 SQIVND (reference sequence). Trimming left V 4 bases short and J 0 bases short, with 13 bases between. The length of the CDR3 is 16 residues. Written as DNA, the CDR3 is TGTGCCAGTAGTACCGACCGCTGGAGCTCCTACAATGAGCAGTTCTTC. Protein product: CASSTDRWSSYNEQFF.

This clonotype was counted many times. The rearrangement uses TRBV12-5 and TRBJ2-1, with D perhaps given as TRBD1 or TRBD2 (5 bases each). CDR1 and CDR2 from the germline V gene are LGHNT and FRNRAP. Trimming cost V 5 bases and J 9 bases, with 17 bases left between them. The CDR3 has 14 amino acids. CDR3 region: CASGPRDVQGEQFF. CDR3 DNA: TGTGCTAGTGGTCCTAGGGACGTCCAGGGTGAGCAGTTCTTC.

This clonotype has ten or more counts. The chain joins TRBV28 to TRBJ1-1; tentative D call: TRBD1 (5 bases). Germline V gene data show CDR1 as MDHEN and CDR2 as SYDVKM. The CDR3 totals 12 residues. V dropped 6 bases and J dropped 6 bases, with 11 bases sitting between them. The CDR3 bases are TGTGCCAGCAGGGTTCAGGGCTCTGAAGCTTTCTTT. It is translated as CASRVQGSEAFF. The full variable domain, its missing parts supplied by reference TRBV28 and TRBJ1-1, is DVKVTQSSRYLVKRTGEKVFLECVQDMDHENMFWYRQDPGLGLRLIYFSYDVKMKEKGDIPEGYSVSREKKERFSLILESASTNQTSMYLCASRVQGSEAFFGQGTRLTVV.

This clonotype has a count of ten or more. The V gene is TRBV6-5, the J gene TRBJ2-7; 8 bases are a match to TRBD1. The germline V gene encodes CDR1 MNHEY and CDR2 SVGAGI. The V and J ends lost 0 bases and 7 bases, in that order; junction bases with no gene match: 5. CDR3 length equals 14 residues. The DNA for the CDR3 is TGTGCCAGCAGTTACTCGGACAGGGCGGCGGAGCAGTACTTC. Translation: CASSYSDRAAEQYF.

The table lists this clonotype with many counts. V usage is TRBV5-1 and J usage is TRBJ2-7; the match to TRBD2 covers 9 bases. CDR3 length: 15 residues. Germline values: CDR1 SGHRS, CDR2 YFSETQ. V lost 4 bases, J lost 2 bases, and 7 bases stayed unmatched. In DNA, the CDR3 is TGCGCCAGCAGCATTGTAGCGGGAGATGCCTACGAGCAGTACTTC. Amino acids: CASSIVAGDAYEQYF. Using reference TRBV5-1 and TRBJ2-7 for the parts outside the CDR3, the full variable domain is KAGVTQTPRYLIKTRGQQVTLSCSPISGHRSVSWYQQTPGQGLQFLFEYFSETQRNKGNFPGRFSGRQFSNSRSEMNVSTLELGDSALYLCASSIVAGDAYEQYFGPGTRLTVT.

This clonotype was seen at least ten times. The gene calls are TRBV7-6 and TRBJ2-3; D ambiguous. The CDR3 runs 15 residues. The germline V gene encodes CDR1 SGHVS and CDR2 FNYEAQ. Trimming left V 0 bases short and J 2 bases short, with 9 bases between. The CDR3 bases are TGTGCCAGCAGCTTAGCGCGCCTTGCCACAGATACGCAGTATTTT. Translation gives CASSLARLATDTQYF.

About this clonotype itself: A much larger clone is a single base away; this may be a read error. J is TRBJ2-1 and V is TRBV20-1, with D tentatively TRBD1 or TRBD2 (5 bases each). Trimming shortened V by 3 bases and J by 1 base, and 10 bases separated the two germline ends. Germline V gives CDR1 DFQATT, CDR2 SNEGSKA (reference sequence). CDR3 size: 14 residues. CDR3 sequence reads: CSASGTRSYNEQFF. The DNA for the CDR3 is TGCAGTGCTAGCGGGACGAGATCCTACAATGAGCAGTTCTTC.